The 30 T cell receptor beta chains below all came from one sample that was sequenced in a study of blood T cells in healthy people across ages. A sample-barcoded 5' primer and a J-beta primer mix were used in a second PCR of roughly 7 to 12 cycles. Each CDR3 protein gets one entry after TCRdb re-called the 5' RACE reads with MiXCR. The data contain 1.5 million to 2 million distinct CDR3 sequences, around 40% of them seen just once; the ten biggest clones take up 23%. The sequenced sample consisted of blood. These receptors originate from a human donor in good health.

The rearrangement joins TRBV20-1 to TRBJ2-7; D might be TRBD1 or TRBD2, each matching 7 bases. The CDR3 is 17 amino acids. V gave up 5 bases and J gave up 3 bases, with 26 bases separating them. Germline CDR1 reads DFQATT; CDR2 reads SNEGSKA (reference sequence). CDR3 protein: CSAATGAGGGAYYEQYF. CDR3 coding DNA: TGCAGTGCTGCAACAGGGGCTGGCGGGGGTGCTTACTACGAGCAGTACTTC.

This clonotype has just a few counts. The chain uses TRBV4-3 and TRBJ2-1, with 9 bases identical to TRBD2. Trimming removed 1 base from V and 0 bases from J; junction bases left unmatched: 10. Germline V CDR1 and CDR2: LGHNA, YSLEER. The CDR3 has 19 amino acids. CDR3 coding DNA: TGCGCCAGCAGCCAAGCCCCCGCGGGGGGGTTTAGCTCCTACAATGAGCAGTTCTTC. Protein product: CASSQAPAGGFSSYNEQFF.

The rearrangement uses TRBV7-2 and TRBJ1-2; maybe TRBD1 (5 bases). V lost 3 bases, J lost 11 bases, and 19 bases lay in between. CDR1 and CDR2 (germline): SGHTA, FQGNSA. This CDR3 contains 14 residues. CDR3 nucleotide sequence: TGTGCCAGCAGCTTGGGGGGACGGACTGGGGGTTACACCTTC. Encoded protein: CASSLGGRTGGYTF.

This clonotype was recorded a few times. The chain has TRBV27 and TRBJ1-2; D uncertain. This CDR3 contains 14 residues. The V end was cut by 2 bases, the J end by 4 bases, with 11 bases between. CDR1 MNHEY and CDR2 SMNVEV come from the germline V gene (reference sequence). The CDR3 DNA reads TGTGCCAGCAGTTTACTCGCAGGAAGCTATGGCTACACCTTC. This codes for CASSLLAGSYGYTF.

The rearrangement links TRBV5-1 to TRBJ2-6, with 7 bases fitting TRBD1. Trimming at V came to 3 bases and at J to 0 bases, leaving 6 bases not matched to a gene. The V gene's germline CDR1 is SGHRS and CDR2 YFSETQ. The CDR3 extends over 17 amino acids. CDR3 coding DNA: TGCGCCAGCAGCTACAGGGGCCCCAACTCTGGGGCCAACGTCCTGACTTTC. Protein: CASSYRGPNSGANVLTF.

This clonotype has more than one count but fewer than ten. This CDR3 is CATSGQRTVPQETQYF. As DNA, the CDR3 is TGTGCCACCAGCGGACAACGGACTGTCCCCCAAGAGACCCAGTACTTC. V usage is TRBV15 and J usage is TRBJ2-5; D is tentatively TRBD1 or TRBD2 (5 bases each). Trimming shortened V by 5 bases and J by 1 base, and 17 bases separated the two germline ends. The CDR3 is made up of 16 amino acids. CDR1 LNHNV and CDR2 YYDKDF come from the germline V gene (reference sequence).

Of note for this clonotype: A read error may produce the germline difference seen at one junction end. The chain is built from TRBV7-2 and TRBJ1-1; D gene ambiguous. The germline gives CDR1 SGHTA, CDR2 FQGNSA. The CDR3 runs 15 residues. The DNA of the CDR3 is TGTGCCGGCAGCCCCCAGGAGGCTGGGAACACTGAAGCTTTCTTT. Protein: CAGSPQEAGNTEAFF.

CDR3 DNA: TGCGCCAGCAGCCAAGATGTGCCCAGGATGGAGACCCAGTACTTC. Amino acids: CASSQDVPRMETQYF. This chain uses TRBV4-3 with TRBJ2-5, with D uncertain. Per the germline V gene, CDR1 is LGHNA and CDR2 is YSLEER. The CDR3 spans 15 residues. The germline V and J ends were trimmed by 0 bases and 5 bases, with 13 bases remaining between them.

This clonotype came up a few times. V and J are TRBV11-3 and TRBJ2-7, with D unresolved. The V gene's germline CDR1 is SGHNT and CDR2 YENEEA. Trimming removed 3 bases at V and 3 bases at J, with 6 bases between. The CDR3 consists of 12 residues. The CDR3, as DNA: TGTGCCAGCAGCTTTCGGAACTACGAGCAGTACTTC. Amino acids: CASSFRNYEQYF.

Of note for this clonotype: A junction boundary mismatches the germline segment, possibly from a read error. The chain carries TRBV10-3 and TRBJ2-5; tentatively, D is TRBD1 or TRBD2 (6 bases each). This CDR3 region has 15 residues. Germline CDR1 and CDR2: ENHRY and SYGVKD. Here the CDR3 DNA reads TGTGCCATCAGTAAGTCTTCGGGGGCGGGAGAGACCCAGTACTTC. Amino acids: CAISKSSGAGETQYF.

As concerns this clonotype: This CDR3 fails to terminate in the conserved phenylalanine or tryptophan, so it likely reflects a read error. V gene TRBV7-3 combines with J gene TRBJ2-1, with 12 positions matching TRBD2. The V gene's germline CDR1 is SGHTA and CDR2 FQGTGA. CDR3 length: 15 residues. J was trimmed by 8 bases and V by 5 bases; bases with no gene match: 7. The CDR3 loop reads CASSMLAGGQDEQFI. As DNA, the CDR3 is TGTGCCAGCAGCATGCTAGCGGGGGGGCAGGATGAGCAGTTCATC.

The sample holds a few counts of this clonotype. The V call is TRBV7-2, the J call TRBJ1-2, with a weak D call TRBD1 (6 bases). Per germline, CDR1 SGHTA and CDR2 FQGNSA. Trimming pared 1 base from V and 5 bases from J, leaving 23 bases between. This CDR3 comprises 18 residues. CDR3 residues: CASSLGGGDTTISYGYTF. CDR3 DNA: TGTGCCAGCAGCTTAGGGGGGGGCGACACCACCATCTCGTATGGCTACACCTTC.

This clonotype was picked up one time. The genes are TRBV20-1 and TRBJ1-5; possibly TRBD1 for D (6 bases). The CDR3 has 15 residues. Germline V gene sequence: CDR1 DFQATT, CDR2 SNEGSKA (reference sequence). Trimming took 2 bases from V and 0 from J, leaving 11 bases between them. The CDR3 sequence: CSARPTGYSNQPQHF. The CDR3, as DNA: TGCAGTGCTAGACCCACAGGGTATAGCAATCAGCCCCAGCATTTT.

This rearrangement joins TRBV10-3 to TRBJ1-6, with 7 positions matching TRBD1. CDR1 and CDR2 from the germline V gene are ENHRY and SYGVKD. The junction had 7 bases not matched to a gene; V was cut back by 7 bases and J by 7 bases. The CDR3 extends over 14 amino acids. The DNA for the CDR3 is TGTGCCATCACCACGGGGGACAGAAATTCACCCCTCCACTTT. Its translation: CAITTGDRNSPLHF.

This clonotype has more than one count but fewer than ten. The gene calls are TRBV20-1 and TRBJ1-2; no clear D gene. CDR1 DFQATT and CDR2 SNEGSKA come from the germline V gene (reference sequence). The CDR3 contains 12 residues. Trimming took off 3 bases at V and 6 bases at J, with 11 bases between the two ends. This CDR3 is CSASGNSDGYTF. CDR3 nucleotides: TGCAGTGCTAGTGGTAACTCCGATGGCTACACCTTC.

This clonotype has at least ten counts. The chain carries TRBV4-2 and TRBJ2-1; 14 bases map to TRBD2. The length of the CDR3 is 18 residues. The V gene end was trimmed by 4 bases and the J gene end by 6 bases; junction bases not matched to a gene: 11. The germline V gene encodes CDR1 LGHNA and CDR2 YNFKEQ. CDR3 sequence reads: CASSLARRGTSGGNEQFF. The CDR3, as DNA: TGTGCCAGCAGCCTGGCGAGGCGGGGGACTAGCGGGGGCAATGAGCAGTTCTTC.

This rearrangement joins TRBV11-2 to TRBJ2-6, with 8 positions matching TRBD1. The germline V gene has CDR1 SGHAT and CDR2 FQNNGV. V lost 5 bases to trimming and J lost 0 bases; unmatched junction nucleotides: 9. This CDR3 has 18 amino acids. The CDR3: CASSKYGTGYSGANVLTF. The CDR3 DNA sequence: TGTGCCAGCAGCAAATACGGGACAGGATACTCTGGGGCCAACGTCCTGACTTTC.

The CDR3 loop reads CSCTGRSYEQYF. The CDR3 DNA reads as TGCAGCTGCACGGGACGGTCCTACGAGCAGTACTTC. J is TRBJ2-7 and V is TRBV20-1; D is tentatively TRBD1 or TRBD2 (5 bases each). This CDR3 is built from 12 residues. Germline V gene data show CDR1 as DFQATT and CDR2 as SNEGSKA (reference sequence).

This chain uses TRBV6-2 or TRBV6-3 with TRBJ2-7; D perhaps matches TRBD2 (6 bases). The CDR3 has 14 amino acids. Germline lookup yields CDR1 MNHEY and CDR2 SVGEGT. Between the trimmed V and J ends, which lost 3 bases and 3 bases, there was a span of 12 bases. As DNA, the CDR3 is TGTGCCAGCAGTTATTTTCGGGGGTTCTACGAGCAGTACTTC. Encoded protein: CASSYFRGFYEQYF.

This clonotype was counted a few times. J is TRBJ2-1 and V is TRBV5-1, with 13 bases lining up with TRBD2. Germline V lookup: CDR1 SGHRS, CDR2 YFSETQ. The V segment lost 3 bases and the J segment 7 bases; nucleotides outside the gene matches: 4. CDR3 length: 15 residues. The DNA for the CDR3 is TGCGCCAGCAGCTCGGGACTAGCGGGGAGGAATGAGCAGTTCTTC. Translating it yields CASSSGLAGRNEQFF.

This clonotype was seen more than once but under ten times. This chain uses TRBV24-1 with TRBJ2-1; tentative D call: TRBD2 (5 bases). Germline V gene sequence: CDR1 KGHDR, CDR2 SFDVKD. This CDR3 region has 14 residues. Trimming shortened V by 5 bases and J by 8 bases, and 15 bases separated the two germline ends. CDR3 sequence reads: CATSVQEADDEQFF. The CDR3 DNA follows: TGTGCCACCAGTGTGCAGGAGGCGGACGATGAGCAGTTCTTC.

The chain employs TRBV7-3 and TRBJ1-2, with D hard to call. The CDR3 consists of 15 residues. Germline CDR1 SGHTA, CDR2 FQGTGA. V shed 2 bases and J shed 4 bases, with 14 bases lying between them. The CDR3 here is CASSLEAGNPYGYTF. DNA of the CDR3: TGTGCCAGCAGCTTAGAGGCCGGCAACCCCTATGGCTACACCTTC.

This clonotype has more than one count but fewer than ten. CDR3 amino acids: CASTDRVNTGELFF. DNA for the CDR3: TGTGCCAGCACTGACAGGGTGAACACCGGGGAGCTGTTTTTT. This rearrangement joins TRBV6-6 to TRBJ2-2; 7 bases map to TRBD1. V shed 7 bases, J shed 1 base, and the junction held 3 bases outside the gene matches. Germline CDR1 MNHNY, CDR2 SVGAGI (reference sequence). CDR3 size: 14 residues.

This clonotype occurred a few times. The chain is built from TRBV29-1 and TRBJ2-3; 9 bases fit TRBD2. V lost 4 bases to trimming and J lost 6 bases; unmatched junction nucleotides: 5. There are 13 residues in the CDR3. The V gene's germline CDR1 is SQVTM and CDR2 ANQGSEA. The CDR3 DNA reads TGCAGCGTTGCTCGCGGGGGGGCGGATACGCAGTATTTT. Residues: CSVARGGADTQYF.

The DNA for the CDR3 is TGTGCCAGCAGTTCTCGGGACAGGGGCCGTCATGGCTACACCTTC. Residues: CASSSRDRGRHGYTF. The gene calls are TRBV12-3 or TRBV12-4 and TRBJ1-2, with 10 bases fitting TRBD1. The CDR3 is 15 residues long. The J segment lost 6 bases and the V segment lost 4 bases, leaving 8 bases of the junction unmatched.

The V gene is TRBV27, the J gene TRBJ2-5; tentatively, D is TRBD1 (6 bases). V was clipped by 6 bases and J by 11 bases, with 13 bases between them. The CDR3 has 11 amino acids. Germline CDR1 MNHEY, CDR2 SMNVEV (reference sequence). The CDR3 nucleotides read TGTGCCAGCAGCCAAAGGGGGAAGCAGTACTTC. Translated, it gives CASSQRGKQYF.

The chain is built from TRBV4-3 and TRBJ2-3, with D perhaps matching TRBD2 (5 bases). The CDR3 is made up of 14 amino acids. Germline assignment: CDR1 LGHNA and CDR2 YSLEER. V lost 3 bases, J lost 1 base, and 8 bases lay in between. The CDR3 region is CASSQDFRTDTQYF. In DNA form, the CDR3 reads TGCGCCAGCAGCCAGGACTTCCGCACAGATACGCAGTATTTT.

The CDR3 region is CSAGGQGYGYTF. The CDR3 DNA follows: TGCAGTGCTGGGGGACAGGGGTATGGCTACACCTTC. J is TRBJ1-2 and V is TRBV20-1; 10 nucleotides line up with TRBD1. Germline CDR1 and CDR2: DFQATT and SNEGSKA (reference sequence). This CDR3 spans 12 amino acids. The J segment lost 5 bases and the V segment lost 5 bases, leaving 2 bases of the junction unmatched.

The chain is built from TRBV6-5 and TRBJ1-2; 7 bases are shared with TRBD1. Germline V gene data show CDR1 as MNHEY and CDR2 as SVGAGI. CDR3 length: 15 amino acids. V shed 10 bases, J shed 0 bases, and the junction held 11 bases outside the gene matches. The chain's CDR3 is CATSFSGGSNYGYTF. The CDR3, as DNA: TGTGCCACCTCATTCTCAGGGGGATCTAACTATGGCTACACCTTC.

This clonotype was found a few times. This chain joins TRBV9 and TRBJ2-7; D possibly corresponds to TRBD1 (5 bases). The DNA matches TRBJ2-5 better at its end, which makes the J call doubtful. Germline CDR1 and CDR2: SGDLS and YYNGEE. This CDR3 spans 14 amino acids. The CDR3: CASNPRGSGETQYF. DNA of the CDR3: TGTGCCAGCAACCCAAGGGGTAGTGGTGAGACCCAGTACTTC.